The sample holds one count of the clone carrying this T cell receptor (beta chain). Its antigen is unknown. This sample is part of a study of blood T cells in healthy people across ages. Notes on the study in general: Observed TCR beta diversity per million T cells went down as age went up. This fall followed a roughly linear course with age.

With each sample, at least 5.5 micrograms of total RNA were extracted. A sample-barcoded 5' primer and a J-beta primer mix were used in a second PCR of roughly 6 to 11 cycles. The study obtained at least 2.5 million CDR3-containing paired-end reads from every sample. Using its own MiXCR run on the 5' RACE reads, TCRdb lists one record per CDR3 protein. The table records over 1,500,000 distinct CDR3 sequences, around half of them present only once. The clonotype was recovered from a woman in her thirties or forties in good health. What was sequenced was blood.

The CDR3 DNA reads TGTGCCAGGTTTAGGGTTGACAATCAGCCCCAGCATTTT. Protein sequence: CARFRVDNQPQHF. The genes are TRBV6-2 or TRBV6-3 and TRBJ1-5, with D uncertain. V was pared by 9 bases and J by 3 bases, with 12 bases between. The V gene's germline CDR1 is MNHEY and CDR2 SVGEGT. The CDR3 spans 13 residues.